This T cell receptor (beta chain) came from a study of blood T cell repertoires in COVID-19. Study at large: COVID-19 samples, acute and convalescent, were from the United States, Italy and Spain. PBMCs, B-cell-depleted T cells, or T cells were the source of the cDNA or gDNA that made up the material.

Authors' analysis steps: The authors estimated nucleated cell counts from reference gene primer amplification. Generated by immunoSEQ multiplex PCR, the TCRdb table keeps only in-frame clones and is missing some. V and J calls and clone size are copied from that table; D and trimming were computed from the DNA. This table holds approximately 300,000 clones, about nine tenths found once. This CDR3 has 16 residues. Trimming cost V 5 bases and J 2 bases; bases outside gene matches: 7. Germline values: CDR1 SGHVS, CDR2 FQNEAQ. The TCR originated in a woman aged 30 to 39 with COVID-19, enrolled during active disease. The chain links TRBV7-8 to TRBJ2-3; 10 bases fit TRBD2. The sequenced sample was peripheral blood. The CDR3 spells CASSLRTSGFTDTQYF. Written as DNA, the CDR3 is TGTGCCAGCAGCCTCCGGACTAGCGGTTTCACAGATACGCAGTATTTT. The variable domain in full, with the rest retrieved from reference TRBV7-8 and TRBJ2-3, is GAGVSQSPRYKVAKRGQDVALRCDPISGHVSLFWYQQALGQGPEFLTYFQNEAQLDKSGLPSDRFFAERPEGSVSTLKIQRTQQEDSAVYLCASSLRTSGFTDTQYFGPGTRLTVL.